Each of the 11 T cell receptor beta chains below was sequenced from the same sample in a study of blood T cells in healthy people across ages. Primed by a sample-barcoded 5' primer and a J-beta primer mix, a second PCR proceeded for about 6 to 11 cycles. A single record per CDR3 protein comes from TCRdb applying MiXCR to the 5' RACE reads. The table records more than 900,000 distinct CDR3 sequences, about 28% of them present only once. The sample also formed part of further work on T cells of mothers and their children.

The sequenced sample consisted of blood. The receptor source for this set is a woman between 40 and 50 years old in good health.

The J gene is TRBJ2-3, the V gene TRBV9; possible D gene TRBD2, 7 bases. CDR3 length: 16 residues. The V end was cut by 4 bases, the J end by 2 bases, with 17 bases between. Per the germline V gene, CDR1 is SGDLS and CDR2 is YYNGEE. CDR3 in amino acids: CASSPSAGAFTDTQYF. The DNA for the CDR3 is TGTGCCAGCAGCCCCTCCGCGGGGGCCTTCACAGATACGCAGTATTTT. The full variable domain, with the rest looked up from reference TRBV9 and TRBJ2-3, is DSGVTQTPKHLITATGQRVTLRCSPRSGDLSVYWYQQSLDQGLQFLIQYYNGEERAKGNILERFSAQQFPDLHSELNLSSLELGDSALYFCASSPSAGAFTDTQYFGPGTRLTVL.

This clonotype was counted only a few times. The CDR3 reads CSAWTGDNYGYTF. DNA of the CDR3: TGCAGTGCTTGGACAGGGGATAACTATGGCTACACCTTC. The V and J genes are TRBV20-1 and TRBJ1-2; 9 bases line up with TRBD1. J gave up 1 base and V 5 bases, and 2 bases lay outside the gene matches. The germline V gene has CDR1 DFQATT and CDR2 SNEGSKA (reference sequence). This CDR3 has 13 amino acids.

The chain employs TRBV10-3 and TRBJ2-7; TRBD1 might be the D (6 bases). CDR1 and CDR2 from the germline V gene are ENHRY and SYGVKD. V was shortened by 0 bases and J by 3 bases, with 12 bases between the two germline ends. The CDR3 has 15 residues. CDR3 bases: TGTGCCATCAGTGAGTCGACAGGAGGACTCTACGAGCAGTACTTC. Residues: CAISESTGGLYEQYF.

This chain links TRBV28 with TRBJ2-7; maybe TRBD1 (5 bases). This CDR3 has 11 amino acids. The germline CDR1 and CDR2 sequences are MDHEN and SYDVKM. Deletions cut 6 bases from V and 6 bases from J, with 9 bases between. The CDR3 bases are TGTGCCAGCAGGTCACAGGCCGAGCAGTACTTC. Its translation: CASRSQAEQYF. The full variable domain, with the rest looked up from reference TRBV28 and TRBJ2-7, is DVKVTQSSRYLVKRTGEKVFLECVQDMDHENMFWYRQDPGLGLRLIYFSYDVKMKEKGDIPEGYSVSREKKERFSLILESASTNQTSMYLCASRSQAEQYFGPGTRLTVT.

At least ten counts were recorded for this clonotype. V gene TRBV4-1 combines with J gene TRBJ1-1; D unclear. The CDR3 extends over 12 amino acids. V shed 4 bases and J shed 12 bases, with 15 bases lying between them. The germline CDR1 and CDR2 sequences are MGHRA and YSYEKL. The CDR3, as DNA: TGCGCCAGCAGCCGGCAAGCCGAGGGAACTTTCTTT. The encoded protein is CASSRQAEGTFF.

The table lists this clonotype with a few counts. The rearrangement uses TRBV27 and TRBJ2-7; perhaps TRBD1 as D (5 bases). Deletions cut 3 bases from V and 3 bases from J, with 9 bases between. The V gene's germline CDR1 is MNHEY and CDR2 SMNVEV (reference sequence). CDR3 length: 13 amino acids. The CDR3 coding sequence is TGTGCCAGCAGTTTGACAGAACTCTACGAGCAGTACTTC. Translated, it gives CASSLTELYEQYF.

This clonotype was observed a few times. The V gene is TRBV5-1, the J gene TRBJ2-7; D not resolved. Germline-derived CDR1 and CDR2 are SGHRS and YFSETQ. The CDR3 has 10 residues. V was pared by 4 bases and J by 7 bases, with 6 bases between. The CDR3 DNA sequence: TGCGCCAGCAGCGGGGTAGAGCAGTACTTC. Translated, it gives CASSGVEQYF. Supplemented by reference TRBV5-1 and TRBJ2-7, the full variable domain reads KAGVTQTPRYLIKTRGQQVTLSCSPISGHRSVSWYQQTPGQGLQFLFEYFSETQRNKGNFPGRFSGRQFSNSRSEMNVSTLELGDSALYLCASSGVEQYFGPGTRLTVT.

The chain links TRBV27 to TRBJ2-3, with TRBD2 matching over 10 bases. From germline, CDR1 is MNHEY and CDR2 SMNVEV (reference sequence). With V trimmed by 4 bases and J by 6 bases, 13 bases remained unmatched. This CDR3 region has 17 residues. The CDR3 DNA reads TGTGCCAGCAGTTCCCTAGGGAGCGGGGGGGCCAGCGATACGCAGTATTTT. Translated, it gives CASSSLGSGGASDTQYF.

The chain employs TRBV5-1 and TRBJ1-2, with unresolved D. V lost 0 bases, J lost 8 bases, and 11 bases lay in between. CDR3 length: 13 residues. Germline V gene data show CDR1 as SGHRS and CDR2 as YFSETQ. This chain's CDR3 is CASSLASEFGYTF. The CDR3 DNA reads as TGCGCCAGCAGCTTGGCGTCAGAATTCGGCTACACCTTC.

The genes are TRBV27 and TRBJ1-2; D may be TRBD1 (5 bases). Germline V gene data show CDR1 as MNHEY and CDR2 as SMNVEV (reference sequence). Trimming shortened V by 5 bases and J by 4 bases, and 20 bases separated the two germline ends. The CDR3 runs 16 residues. The CDR3, as DNA: TGTGCCAGCAGTCCAGGGACCGACGGAGCTGGCTATGGCTACACCTTC. The encoded protein is CASSPGTDGAGYGYTF.

This clonotype was counted a single time. CDR3 amino acids: CASSLGRTGHEQYF. The CDR3 DNA is TGTGCCAGCAGCTTAGGACGGACAGGACACGAGCAGTACTTC. The chain has TRBV11-1 and TRBJ2-7; 7 nucleotides match TRBD1. Per the germline V gene, CDR1 is SGHAT and CDR2 is FQDESV (reference sequence). The CDR3 is 14 residues long. Germline trimming cut 1 base from V and 5 bases from J; bases unmatched to any gene: 5.